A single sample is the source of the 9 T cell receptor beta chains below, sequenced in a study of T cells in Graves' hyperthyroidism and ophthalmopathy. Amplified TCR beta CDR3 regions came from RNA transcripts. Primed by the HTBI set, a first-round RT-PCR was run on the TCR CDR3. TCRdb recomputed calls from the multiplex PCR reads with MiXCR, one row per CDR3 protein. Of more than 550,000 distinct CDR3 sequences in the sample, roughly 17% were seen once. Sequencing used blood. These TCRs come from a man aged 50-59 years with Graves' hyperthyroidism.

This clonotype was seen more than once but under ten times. The CDR3 sequence is CASSQEDRPTGELFF. CDR3 DNA sequence: TGCGCCAGCAGCCAAGAGGACAGACCCACCGGGGAGCTGTTTTTT. The chain is built from TRBV4-3 and TRBJ2-2; a possible D gene is TRBD1 (6 bases). The V gene's germline CDR1 is LGHNA and CDR2 YSLEER. V was trimmed by 0 bases and J by 4 bases, leaving 9 bases between them. This CDR3 is built from 15 residues.

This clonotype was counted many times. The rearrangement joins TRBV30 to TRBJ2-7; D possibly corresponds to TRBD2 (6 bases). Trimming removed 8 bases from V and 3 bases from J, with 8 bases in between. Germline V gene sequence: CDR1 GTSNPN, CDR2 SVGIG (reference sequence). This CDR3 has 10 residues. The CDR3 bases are TGTGCCGGCGGGATCTACGAGCAGTACTTC. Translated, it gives CAGGIYEQYF.

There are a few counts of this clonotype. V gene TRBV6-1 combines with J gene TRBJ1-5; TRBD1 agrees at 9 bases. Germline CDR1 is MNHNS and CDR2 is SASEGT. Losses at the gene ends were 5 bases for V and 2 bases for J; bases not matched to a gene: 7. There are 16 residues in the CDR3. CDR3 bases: TGTGCCAGCAGTCCGCGACAGGGGGGGGGCAATCAGCCCCAGCATTTT. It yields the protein CASSPRQGGGNQPQHF.

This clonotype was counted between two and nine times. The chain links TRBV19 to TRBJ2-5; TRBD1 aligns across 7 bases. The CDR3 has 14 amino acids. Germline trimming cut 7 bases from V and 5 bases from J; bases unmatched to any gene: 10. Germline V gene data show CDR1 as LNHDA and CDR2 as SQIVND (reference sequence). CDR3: CASKQRPGGETQYF. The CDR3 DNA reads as TGTGCCAGTAAACAAAGACCAGGGGGTGAGACCCAGTACTTC.

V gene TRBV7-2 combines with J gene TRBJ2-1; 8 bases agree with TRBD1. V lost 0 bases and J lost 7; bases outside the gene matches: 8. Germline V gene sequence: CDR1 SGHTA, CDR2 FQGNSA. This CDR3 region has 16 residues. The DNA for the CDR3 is TGTGCCAGCAGCTTAGCGGCAGGGGGCAACTTAAATGAGCAGTTCTTC. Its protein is CASSLAAGGNLNEQFF. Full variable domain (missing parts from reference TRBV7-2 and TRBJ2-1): GAGVSQSPSNKVTEKGKDVELRCDPISGHTALYWYRQSLGQGLEFLIYFQGNSAPDKSGLPSDRFSAERTGGSVSTLTIQRTQQEDSAVYLCASSLAAGGNLNEQFFGPGTRLTVL.

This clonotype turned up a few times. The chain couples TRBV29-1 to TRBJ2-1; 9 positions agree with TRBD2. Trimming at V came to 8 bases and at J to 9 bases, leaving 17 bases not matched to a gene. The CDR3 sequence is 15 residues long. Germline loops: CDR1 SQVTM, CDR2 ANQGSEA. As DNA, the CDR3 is TGCAGCATAGATCCCGGGACTAGCCTCGGAACTGAGCAGTTCTTC. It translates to CSIDPGTSLGTEQFF.

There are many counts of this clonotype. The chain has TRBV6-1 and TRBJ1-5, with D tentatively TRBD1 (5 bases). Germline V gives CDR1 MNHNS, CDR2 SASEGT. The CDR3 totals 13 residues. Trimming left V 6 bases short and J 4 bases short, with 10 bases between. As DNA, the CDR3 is TGTGCCAGCAGGACGACAGAGAATCAGCCCCAGCATTTT. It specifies CASRTTENQPQHF.

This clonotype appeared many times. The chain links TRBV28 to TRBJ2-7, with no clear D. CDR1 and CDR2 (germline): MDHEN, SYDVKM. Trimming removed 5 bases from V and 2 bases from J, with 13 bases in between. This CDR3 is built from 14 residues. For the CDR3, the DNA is TGTGCCAGCAGTCCCCACGGGCCGACCTACGAGCAGTACTTC. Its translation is CASSPHGPTYEQYF.

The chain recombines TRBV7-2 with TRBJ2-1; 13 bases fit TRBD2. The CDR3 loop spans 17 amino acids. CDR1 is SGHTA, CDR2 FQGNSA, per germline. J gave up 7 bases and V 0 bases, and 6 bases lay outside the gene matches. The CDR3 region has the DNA TGTGCCAGCAGCTTAGCCCGAGGACTAGCGGGAGTTAATGAGCAGTTCTTC. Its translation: CASSLARGLAGVNEQFF. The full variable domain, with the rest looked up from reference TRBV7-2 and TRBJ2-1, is GAGVSQSPSNKVTEKGKDVELRCDPISGHTALYWYRQSLGQGLEFLIYFQGNSAPDKSGLPSDRFSAERTGGSVSTLTIQRTQQEDSAVYLCASSLARGLAGVNEQFFGPGTRLTVL.